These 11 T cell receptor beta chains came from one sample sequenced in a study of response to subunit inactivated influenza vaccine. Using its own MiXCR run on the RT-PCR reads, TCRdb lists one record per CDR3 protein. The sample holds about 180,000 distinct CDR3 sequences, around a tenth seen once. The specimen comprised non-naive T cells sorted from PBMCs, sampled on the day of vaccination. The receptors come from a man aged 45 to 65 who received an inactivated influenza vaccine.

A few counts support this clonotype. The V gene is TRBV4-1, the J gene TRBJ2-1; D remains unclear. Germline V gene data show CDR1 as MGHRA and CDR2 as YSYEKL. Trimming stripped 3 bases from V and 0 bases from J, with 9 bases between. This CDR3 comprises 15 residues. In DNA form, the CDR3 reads TGCGCCAGCAGCCAGGGTACTTACTCCTACAATGAGCAGTTCTTC. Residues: CASSQGTYSYNEQFF.

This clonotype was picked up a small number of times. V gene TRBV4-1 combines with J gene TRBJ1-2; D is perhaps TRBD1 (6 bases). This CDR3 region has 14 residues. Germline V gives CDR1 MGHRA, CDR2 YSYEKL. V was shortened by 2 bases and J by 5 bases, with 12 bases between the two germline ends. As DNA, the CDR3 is TGCGCCAGCAGCCAACAGGCTCAGGGGTATGGCTACACCTTC. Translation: CASSQQAQGYGYTF.

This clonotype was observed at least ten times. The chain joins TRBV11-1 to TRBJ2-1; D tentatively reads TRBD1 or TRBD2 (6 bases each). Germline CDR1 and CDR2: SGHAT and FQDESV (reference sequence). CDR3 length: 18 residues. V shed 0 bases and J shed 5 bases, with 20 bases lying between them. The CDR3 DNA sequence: TGTGCCAGCAGCTTAGCGAGGTCCAGGGGAGGAAGAAACAATGAGCAGTTCTTC. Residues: CASSLARSRGGRNNEQFF.

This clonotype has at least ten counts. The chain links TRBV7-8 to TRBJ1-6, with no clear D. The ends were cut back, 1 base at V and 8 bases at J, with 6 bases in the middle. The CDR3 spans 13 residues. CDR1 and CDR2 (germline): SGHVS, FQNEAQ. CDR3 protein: CASSLEEDSPLHF. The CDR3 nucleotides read TGTGCCAGCAGCTTAGAAGAGGATTCACCCCTCCACTTT. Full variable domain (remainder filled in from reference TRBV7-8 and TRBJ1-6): GAGVSQSPRYKVAKRGQDVALRCDPISGHVSLFWYQQALGQGPEFLTYFQNEAQLDKSGLPSDRFFAERPEGSVSTLKIQRTQQEDSAVYLCASSLEEDSPLHFGNGTRLTVT.

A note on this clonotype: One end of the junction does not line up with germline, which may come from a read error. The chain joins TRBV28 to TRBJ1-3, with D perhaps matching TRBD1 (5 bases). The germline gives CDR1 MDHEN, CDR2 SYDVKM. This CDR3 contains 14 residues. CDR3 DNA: TGTGCCAGCAGTTTAGACAGCTCTGTAAACACCATATATTTT. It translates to CASSLDSSVNTIYF.

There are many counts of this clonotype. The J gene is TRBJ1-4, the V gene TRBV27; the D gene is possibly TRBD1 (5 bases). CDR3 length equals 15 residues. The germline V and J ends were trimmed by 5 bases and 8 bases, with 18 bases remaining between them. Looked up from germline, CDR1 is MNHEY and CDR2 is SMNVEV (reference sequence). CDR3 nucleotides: TGTGCCAGCAGTCCCCGGGGGGTCCGGGGGGAAAAACTGTTTTTT. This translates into CASSPRGVRGEKLFF.

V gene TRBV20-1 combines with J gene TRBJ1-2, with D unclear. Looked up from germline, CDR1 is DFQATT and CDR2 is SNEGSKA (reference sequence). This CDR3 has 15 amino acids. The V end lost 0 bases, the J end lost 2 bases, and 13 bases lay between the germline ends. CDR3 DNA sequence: TGCAGTGCTAGAGATAGTGCCGTTATCAACTATGGCTACACCTTC. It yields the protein CSARDSAVINYGYTF.

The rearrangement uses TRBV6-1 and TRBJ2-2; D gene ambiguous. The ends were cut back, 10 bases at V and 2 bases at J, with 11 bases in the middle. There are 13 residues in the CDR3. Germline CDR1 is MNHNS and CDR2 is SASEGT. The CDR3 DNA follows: TGTGCCACCTCTGTCTATAACACCGGGGAGCTGTTTTTT. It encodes CATSVYNTGELFF.

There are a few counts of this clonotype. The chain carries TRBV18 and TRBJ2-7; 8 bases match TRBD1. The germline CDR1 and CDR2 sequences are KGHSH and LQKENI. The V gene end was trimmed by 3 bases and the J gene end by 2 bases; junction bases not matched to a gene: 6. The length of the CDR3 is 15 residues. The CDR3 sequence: CASSPQGAQTYEQYF. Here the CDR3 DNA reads TGTGCCAGCTCACCGCAGGGGGCGCAAACCTACGAGCAGTACTTC.

CDR3 loop: CASSLESTILNEQFF. In DNA form, the CDR3 reads TGTGCCAGCAGCTTAGAGTCTACTATCCTGAATGAGCAGTTCTTC. The rearrangement uses TRBV7-2 and TRBJ2-1, with unresolved D. The germline V gene encodes CDR1 SGHTA and CDR2 FQGNSA. V was shortened by 1 base and J by 7 bases, with 14 bases between the two germline ends. There are 15 residues in the CDR3.

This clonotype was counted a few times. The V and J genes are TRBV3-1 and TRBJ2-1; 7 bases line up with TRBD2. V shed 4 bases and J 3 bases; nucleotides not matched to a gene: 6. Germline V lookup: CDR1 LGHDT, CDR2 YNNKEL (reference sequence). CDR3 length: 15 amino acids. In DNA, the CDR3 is TGTGCCAGCAGCCCCTCGGCTAGCGGCTACAATGAGCAGTTCTTC. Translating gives CASSPSASGYNEQFF.